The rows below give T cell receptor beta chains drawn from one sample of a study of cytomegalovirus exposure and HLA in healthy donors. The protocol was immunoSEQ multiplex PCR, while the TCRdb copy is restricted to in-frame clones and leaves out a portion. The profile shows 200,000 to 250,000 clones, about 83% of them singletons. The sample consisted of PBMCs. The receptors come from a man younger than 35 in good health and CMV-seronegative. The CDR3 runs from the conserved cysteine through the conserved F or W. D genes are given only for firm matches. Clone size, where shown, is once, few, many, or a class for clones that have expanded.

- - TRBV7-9 CASSPGGSPLHF
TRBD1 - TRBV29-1 CSVEKRQGDGYTF
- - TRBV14 CASSLRSRGYTF
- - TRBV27 CASSHPGDNTEAFF
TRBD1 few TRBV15 CATSTRQGAYEQYF
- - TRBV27 CASSLTFLNEKLFF
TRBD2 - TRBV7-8 CASSATPGGIPYNEQFF
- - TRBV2 CASSERGETQYF
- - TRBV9 CASSVGWGGTYGYTF
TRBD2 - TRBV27 CASSSLAGVLDTQYF
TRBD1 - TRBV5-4 CASSMDRLNEKLFF
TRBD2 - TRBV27 CASSLAGLGYEQYF
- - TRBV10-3 CASSVNYGYTF
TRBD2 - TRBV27 CASSLSAGERNMEQFF
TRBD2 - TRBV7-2 CASSLGVSSGGLGDEQYF
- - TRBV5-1 CASSQDTTYNEQFF
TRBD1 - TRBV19 CASSIVRGRDTGELFF
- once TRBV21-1 CASSPRSVTYYEQYF
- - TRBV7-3 CASTLGLTNTGELFF
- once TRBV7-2 CASTLRGWGEVETQYF
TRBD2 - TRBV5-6 CASSLGLAGFSYEQYF
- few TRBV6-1 CASKGQLNTEAFF
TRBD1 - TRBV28 CASSPNNRGAFF
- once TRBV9 CASSPAGGSFYGYTF
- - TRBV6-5 CASSYFGETQYF
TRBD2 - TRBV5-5 CASSLGIAGSSYEQYF
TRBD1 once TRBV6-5 CASSYGTGGGNEQFF
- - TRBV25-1 CASSPRAYRTDTQYF
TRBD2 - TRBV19 CASSRREGHEQFF
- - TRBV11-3 CASSPSYGNTIYF
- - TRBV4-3 CASSQDAGTGNTIYF
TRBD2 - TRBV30 CAWTSGSTDTQYF
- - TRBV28 CASKSKRTYIGYTF
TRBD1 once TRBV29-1 CSVAGQGGSGNQPQHF
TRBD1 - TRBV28 CASNGDRDEQYF
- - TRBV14 CASSQNGGTEAFF
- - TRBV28 CASSPSGDSYGYTF
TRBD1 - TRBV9 CASSVHQGELENEQFF
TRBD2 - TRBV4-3 CASSRLAGVDTGELFF
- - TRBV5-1 CASSIQGRETQYF
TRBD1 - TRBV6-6 CASSYGTDQPQHF
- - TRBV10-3 CAISGVRDGEQYF
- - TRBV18 CASSPAIKGKETQYF
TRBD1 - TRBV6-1 CASSENGFGTALVGYTF
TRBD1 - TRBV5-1 CASSYPGTGGVDGYTF
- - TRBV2 CASRDPGNSYEQYF
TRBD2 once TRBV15 CATSRVVGLASAKNIQYF
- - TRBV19 CASRWDKGAAFF